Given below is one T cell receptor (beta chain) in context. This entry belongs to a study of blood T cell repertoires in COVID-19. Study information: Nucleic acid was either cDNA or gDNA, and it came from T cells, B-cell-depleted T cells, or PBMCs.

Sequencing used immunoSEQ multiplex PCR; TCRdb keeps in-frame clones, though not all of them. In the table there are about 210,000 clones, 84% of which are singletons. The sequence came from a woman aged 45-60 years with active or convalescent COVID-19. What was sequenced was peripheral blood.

The CDR3 reads CASIRDPKAPYEQYF. The CDR3 region has the DNA TGTGCCAGCATCCGAGATCCAAAAGCCCCCTACGAGCAGTACTTC. The J gene is TRBJ2-7, the V gene TRBV9; D remains ambiguous. The CDR3 consists of 15 residues. Between the trimmed V and J ends, which lost 6 bases and 2 bases, there was a span of 18 bases. Per germline, CDR1 SGDLS and CDR2 YYNGEE.